One sample yielded the 32 T cell receptor beta chains listed below, sequenced in a study of T-cell reconstitution after alpha-beta-depleted transplantation in children. Construction of the TCRbeta library involved unique molecular identifiers. TCRdb used MiXCR to reprocess the PCR reads, holding one entry per CDR3 protein. This table has about 1,000,000 distinct CDR3 sequences, about 29% appearing once. Sequences were derived from PBMCs, mostly from graft donor cells, sampled 360 days after TCRalphabeta/CD19-depleted stem cell transplant. The receptors come from a boy in the first two years of life who had a stem cell transplant for SCID, so the T cells may come from the graft donor.

In this sample, this clonotype turned up a few times. This chain uses TRBV7-9 with TRBJ1-2, with D perhaps matching TRBD1 (5 bases). Trimming removed 2 bases from V and 7 bases from J, with 20 bases in between. From germline, CDR1 is SEHNR and CDR2 FQNEAQ (reference sequence). This CDR3 spans 16 amino acids. The DNA of the CDR3 is TGTGCCAGCAGCTTAAGCGTGGGCCGGCAGGGCTCTGGCTACACCTTC. Translation: CASSLSVGRQGSGYTF.

The V call is TRBV18, the J call TRBJ2-3, with D possibly TRBD2 on 6 matching bases. Trimming pared 6 bases from V and 2 bases from J, leaving 21 bases between. The germline V gene has CDR1 KGHSH and CDR2 LQKENI. This CDR3 is built from 17 residues. DNA of the CDR3: TGTGCCAGCTCCGCGGTGGGGCTAGCGTTACCCACAGATACGCAGTATTTT. Its protein product is CASSAVGLALPTDTQYF.

The V call is TRBV2, the J call TRBJ2-7; TRBD1 matches 8 bases. CDR3 length equals 13 residues. The germline gives CDR1 SNHLY, CDR2 FYNNEI. The trim removed 3 bases at V and 3 bases at J, leaving 1 base unmatched. CDR3 amino acids: CASSDRGLYEQYF. As DNA, the CDR3 is TGTGCCAGCAGTGACAGGGGGCTCTACGAGCAGTACTTC.

J is TRBJ2-2 and V is TRBV6-5; TRBD1 matches at 8 bases. The V gene's germline CDR1 is MNHEY and CDR2 SVGAGI. CDR3 length equals 17 residues. The ends lost 4 bases at V and 3 bases at J; junction bases unmatched: 10. In DNA, the CDR3 is TGTGCCAGCAGTTCAATAACAGGGGGTTTCCACACCGGGGAGCTGTTTTTT. Translating gives CASSSITGGFHTGELFF.

This chain uses TRBV3-1 with TRBJ2-7; TRBD1 aligns across 9 bases. Germline V gene data show CDR1 as LGHDT and CDR2 as YNNKEL (reference sequence). V dropped 1 base and J dropped 5; count of bases not matched to a gene: 6. This CDR3 comprises 15 residues. CDR3 sequence reads: CASSQGGTGHDEQYF. CDR3 in DNA: TGTGCCAGCAGCCAAGGGGGGACAGGGCACGACGAGCAGTACTTC.

This rearrangement joins TRBV4-3 to TRBJ2-2; 7 nucleotides align to TRBD1. Germline V lookup: CDR1 LGHNA, CDR2 YSLEER. V shed 2 bases and J 0 bases; nucleotides not matched to a gene: 6. The CDR3 loop spans 17 amino acids. CDR3 in amino acids: CASSQTHRGANTGELFF. Written as DNA, the CDR3 is TGCGCCAGCAGCCAAACCCACAGGGGCGCGAACACCGGGGAGCTGTTTTTT.

In this sample, this clonotype turned up once. This chain links TRBV24-1 with TRBJ1-2; D is undetermined. The CDR3 is 15 residues long. Looked up from germline, CDR1 is KGHDR and CDR2 is SFDVKD. V was clipped by 2 bases and J by 4 bases, with 13 bases between them. This chain's CDR3 is CATSDSGGPLYGYTF. The CDR3 bases are TGTGCCACCAGTGATTCTGGAGGACCCCTCTATGGCTACACCTTC.

This chain joins TRBV20-1 and TRBJ2-5; D not resolved. The CDR3 is 12 amino acids. Germline V lookup: CDR1 DFQATT, CDR2 SNEGSKA (reference sequence). V lost 1 base and J 4 bases, leaving 7 bases between the germline ends. CDR3 coding DNA: TGCAGTGCTAGAGCCTCTTTAGAGACCCAGTACTTC. Encoded protein: CSARASLETQYF.

CDR3 sequence: CASSLGDLQTADTQYF. The CDR3 DNA follows: TGTGCCAGCAGCTTGGGAGACCTCCAAACGGCAGATACGCAGTATTTT. V is TRBV5-5 and J is TRBJ2-3; the D is unclear. CDR3 length: 16 residues. Trimming took 0 bases from V and 4 from J, leaving 15 bases between them. Germline loops: CDR1 SGHKS, CDR2 YYEKEE (reference sequence). Looking up the rest from reference TRBV5-5 and TRBJ2-3 gives the full variable domain: DAGVTQSPTHLIKTRGQQVTLRCSPISGHKSVSWYQQVLGQGPQFIFQYYEKEERGRGNFPDRFSARQFPNYSSELNVNALLLGDSALYLCASSLGDLQTADTQYFGPGTRLTVL.

This clonotype has only a few counts. The rearrangement joins TRBV4-3 to TRBJ1-1, with D unresolved. CDR1 and CDR2 (germline): LGHNA, YSLEER. The CDR3 has 11 amino acids. With 0 bases removed from V and 8 bases from J, the gap between germline ends came to 4 bases. The chain's CDR3 is CASSQDGEAFF. For the CDR3, the DNA is TGCGCCAGCAGCCAAGATGGGGAAGCTTTCTTT.

The V gene is TRBV7-8, the J gene TRBJ1-2; D might be TRBD1 (5 bases). The length of the CDR3 is 16 residues. In germline, CDR1 is SGHVS, CDR2 FQNEAQ. Trimming took 5 bases from V and 0 from J, leaving 16 bases between them. Here the CDR3 reads CASSRVGGEPNYGYTF. In DNA, the CDR3 is TGTGCCAGCAGCCGGGTTGGGGGTGAGCCTAACTATGGCTACACCTTC. Looking up the rest from reference TRBV7-8 and TRBJ1-2 gives the full variable domain: GAGVSQSPRYKVAKRGQDVALRCDPISGHVSLFWYQQALGQGPEFLTYFQNEAQLDKSGLPSDRFFAERPEGSVSTLKIQRTQQEDSAVYLCASSRVGGEPNYGYTFGSGTRLTVV.

The chain is built from TRBV4-1 and TRBJ2-1; D is possibly TRBD2 (5 bases). Germline V gene lookup returns CDR1 MGHRA and CDR2 YSYEKL. The V gene lost 4 bases and the J gene lost 6 bases, with 16 bases spanning the gap. The CDR3 runs to 15 residues. In nucleotides, the CDR3 is TGCGCCAGCAGCCCTGAGGGCTCTAACGGCAATGAGCAGTTCTTC. Its translation is CASSPEGSNGNEQFF.

This clonotype appeared a few times. The chain joins TRBV20-1 to TRBJ2-3; D gene uncertain. The CDR3 covers 10 residues. Trimming shortened V by 5 bases and J by 7 bases, and 7 bases separated the two germline ends. Germline V gene sequence: CDR1 DFQATT, CDR2 SNEGSKA (reference sequence). CDR3 nucleotide sequence: TGCAGTGCTTCGCCGTATACGCAGTATTTT. This translates into CSASPYTQYF.

This clonotype was counted a few times. The V call is TRBV29-1, the J call TRBJ2-3; TRBD2 might be the D (5 bases). The CDR3 is 13 amino acids. V lost 6 bases and J lost 0, with 10 bases in between. The germline CDR1 and CDR2 sequences are SQVTM and ANQGSEA. The CDR3 coding sequence is TGCAGCGTCCCGCCGGGGAGCACAGATACGCAGTATTTT. Protein sequence: CSVPPGSTDTQYF.

The chain links TRBV29-1 to TRBJ2-7, with D possibly being TRBD1 (6 bases). From germline, CDR1 is SQVTM and CDR2 ANQGSEA. The CDR3 extends over 14 amino acids. The V gene lost 6 bases and the J gene lost 1 base, with 16 bases spanning the gap. The CDR3 sequence: CSVGDTLRSYEQYF. Written as DNA, the CDR3 is TGCAGCGTGGGGGACACCTTGCGATCCTACGAGCAGTACTTC.

The chain recombines TRBV6-5 with TRBJ2-1; 8 bases fit TRBD2. This CDR3 region has 16 residues. J was trimmed by 10 bases and V by 0 bases; bases with no gene match: 11. Per the germline V gene, CDR1 is MNHEY and CDR2 is SVGAGI. CDR3 residues: CASSYSMAGGQKEQFF. The CDR3 DNA reads as TGTGCCAGCAGTTACTCGATGGCGGGGGGTCAAAAAGAGCAGTTCTTC.

The chain uses TRBV12-5 and TRBJ1-1; no firm D call. The V and J ends lost 1 base and 4 bases respectively, with 13 bases between them. Germline-derived CDR1 and CDR2 are LGHNT and FRNRAP. This CDR3 comprises 15 residues. The chain's CDR3 is CASGLEGGKGTEAFF. The CDR3 DNA follows: TGTGCTAGTGGTTTGGAGGGTGGAAAGGGCACTGAAGCTTTCTTT.

This chain joins TRBV20-1 and TRBJ2-7, with TRBD1 matching 7 bases. With V trimmed by 6 bases and J by 2 bases, 13 bases remained unmatched. The CDR3 covers 15 residues. Germline V gene sequence: CDR1 DFQATT, CDR2 SNEGSKA (reference sequence). The CDR3 loop reads CSATKPRDSPYEQYF. The CDR3 nucleotides are TGCAGTGCCACTAAACCGAGGGACAGTCCCTACGAGCAGTACTTC.

This clonotype has more than one count but fewer than ten. The chain couples TRBV4-3 to TRBJ2-3; 10 bases match TRBD2. The CDR3 extends over 19 amino acids. Looked up from germline, CDR1 is LGHNA and CDR2 is YSLEER. The V gene end was trimmed by 1 base and the J gene end by 0 bases; junction bases not matched to a gene: 10. CDR3 DNA: TGCGCCAGCAGCCAAGCTGTAGCTAGCGGGGGCCCTAGCACAGATACGCAGTATTTT. Encoded protein: CASSQAVASGGPSTDTQYF.

The V gene is TRBV20-1, the J gene TRBJ1-5; TRBD1 matches at 8 bases. Unmatched junction bases numbered 7, after V lost 6 bases and J lost 3 bases. The CDR3 runs to 14 residues. Per the germline V gene, CDR1 is DFQATT and CDR2 is SNEGSKA (reference sequence). The CDR3 DNA reads TGCAGTGCCACCCGGGACAGGATCAATCAGCCCCAGCATTTT. Residues: CSATRDRINQPQHF.

The V and J genes are TRBV6-2 or TRBV6-3 and TRBJ1-2; no reliable D call. CDR3 length equals 11 residues. The germline V gene encodes CDR1 MNHEY and CDR2 SVGEGT. The V and J ends lost 8 bases and 6 bases respectively, with 10 bases between them. The CDR3 DNA is TGTGCCAGCCTAGGGTTCGATGGCTACACCTTC. It yields the protein CASLGFDGYTF.

The V and J genes are TRBV10-3 and TRBJ1-2; D is perhaps TRBD1 (6 bases). Trimming shortened V by 6 bases and J by 5 bases, and 19 bases separated the two germline ends. Germline assignment: CDR1 ENHRY and CDR2 SYGVKD. The CDR3 spans 15 residues. The CDR3 DNA sequence: TGTGCCATCAGATCGGGGCTCGGGGGCGGATATGGCTACACCTTC. Its translation is CAIRSGLGGGYGYTF.

The chain links TRBV19 to TRBJ1-6, with D possibly matching TRBD1 (5 bases). The CDR3 covers 13 residues. CDR1 LNHDA and CDR2 SQIVND come from the germline V gene (reference sequence). V lost 9 bases, J lost 4 bases, and 10 bases lay in between. The DNA of the CDR3 is TGTGCCAGCAAGACAGAGTATAATTCACCCCTCCACTTT. It codes for CASKTEYNSPLHF. Together with reference TRBV19 and TRBJ1-6, the CDR3 gives the full variable domain: DGGITQSPKYLFRKEGQNVTLSCEQNLNHDAMYWYRQDPGQGLRLIYYSQIVNDFQKGDIAEGYSVSREKKESFPLTVTSAQKNPTAFYLCASKTEYNSPLHFGNGTRLTVT.

This clonotype has only a few counts. The chain joins TRBV7-6 to TRBJ1-1; a possible D gene is TRBD1 (6 bases). V dropped 6 bases and J dropped 1 base, with 12 bases sitting between them. The CDR3 spans 14 residues. CDR1 SGHVS and CDR2 FNYEAQ come from the germline V gene. The chain's CDR3 is CASRRPGQNTEAFF. CDR3 nucleotides: TGTGCCAGCAGGCGTCCGGGACAGAACACTGAAGCTTTCTTT.

This clonotype was seen more than once but under ten times. The chain employs TRBV11-2 and TRBJ2-5; maybe TRBD2 (6 bases). Per the germline V gene, CDR1 is SGHAT and CDR2 is FQNNGV. V lost 4 bases and J lost 0, with 15 bases in between. CDR3 length: 16 residues. CDR3: CASSSVPGLYQETQYF. The CDR3 DNA reads TGTGCCAGCAGCTCCGTTCCGGGACTGTACCAAGAGACCCAGTACTTC.

This clonotype was detected only a few times. The CDR3 here is CASSPMVPGGTGELFF. The CDR3 nucleotides are TGCGCCAGCAGCCCAATGGTCCCCGGAGGGACCGGGGAGCTGTTTTTT. The rearrangement links TRBV4-3 to TRBJ2-2; D possibly corresponds to TRBD2 (6 bases). The ends were cut back, 4 bases at V and 5 bases at J, with 17 bases in the middle. Germline V gene data show CDR1 as LGHNA and CDR2 as YSLEER. This CDR3 spans 16 amino acids.

The gene calls are TRBV5-1 and TRBJ1-2; TRBD1 is a possible D gene (5 bases). Germline values: CDR1 SGHRS, CDR2 YFSETQ. The CDR3 is 13 amino acids. V dropped 4 bases and J dropped 2 bases, with 9 bases sitting between them. The CDR3 reads CASSKGPNYGYTF. The CDR3 DNA reads as TGCGCCAGCAGCAAGGGACCCAACTATGGCTACACCTTC.

This clonotype has a count of ten or more. The V gene is TRBV20-1, the J gene TRBJ2-3; unclear D gene. The CDR3 length is 12 residues. Germline-derived CDR1 and CDR2 are DFQATT and SNEGSKA (reference sequence). Trimming removed 3 bases at V and 2 bases at J, with 6 bases between. CDR3 loop: CSASGLTDTQYF. The CDR3 DNA reads as TGCAGTGCTAGCGGGCTCACAGATACGCAGTATTTT.

This clonotype was seen a few times. The genes are TRBV5-1 and TRBJ2-7; D possibly corresponds to TRBD1 (6 bases). Germline V gene data show CDR1 as SGHRS and CDR2 as YFSETQ. Trimming left V 2 bases short and J 3 bases short, with 12 bases between. The CDR3 covers 14 residues. In DNA form, the CDR3 reads TGCGCCAGCAGCTTACAGGGCCCAAACTACGAGCAGTACTTC. Amino acids: CASSLQGPNYEQYF.

The chain joins TRBV5-6 to TRBJ2-1; no firm D call. Trimming left V 1 base short and J 2 bases short, with 4 bases between. Germline lookup yields CDR1 SGHDT and CDR2 YYEEEE. This CDR3 is 13 amino acids long. Here the CDR3 DNA reads TGTGCCAGCAGCTTGTGGCCCTACAATGAGCAGTTCTTC. Its protein product is CASSLWPYNEQFF.

The V and J genes are TRBV20-1 and TRBJ1-6, with D possibly matching TRBD1 (5 bases). This CDR3 is built from 16 residues. CDR1 is DFQATT, CDR2 SNEGSKA, per germline (reference sequence). Deletions cut 0 bases from V and 16 bases from J, with 25 bases between. CDR3: CSARETADPEVTYLHF. In nucleotides, the CDR3 is TGCAGTGCTAGAGAGACAGCTGACCCCGAGGTAACTTATCTCCACTTT.

This chain connects TRBV4-3 to TRBJ2-1, with D perhaps given as TRBD1 or TRBD2 (5 bases each). The CDR3 length is 17 residues. With 0 bases removed from V and 6 bases from J, the gap between germline ends came to 18 bases. Germline assignment: CDR1 LGHNA and CDR2 YSLEER. Written as DNA, the CDR3 is TGCGCCAGCAGCCAAGATAGGATGGGACCTATAAGCAATGAGCAGTTCTTC. Translated, it gives CASSQDRMGPISNEQFF.